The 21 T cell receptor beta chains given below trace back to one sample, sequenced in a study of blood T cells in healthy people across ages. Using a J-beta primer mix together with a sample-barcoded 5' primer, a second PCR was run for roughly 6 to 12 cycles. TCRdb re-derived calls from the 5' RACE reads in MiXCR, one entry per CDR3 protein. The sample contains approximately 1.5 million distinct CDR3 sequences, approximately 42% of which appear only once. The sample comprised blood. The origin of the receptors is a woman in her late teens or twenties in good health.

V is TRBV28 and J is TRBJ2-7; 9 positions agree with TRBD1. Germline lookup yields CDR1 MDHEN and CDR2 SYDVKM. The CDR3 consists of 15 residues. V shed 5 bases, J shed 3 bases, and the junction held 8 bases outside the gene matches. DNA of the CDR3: TGTGCCAGCAGTCCAGGACAGGGGCCGTTCTACGAGCAGTACTTC. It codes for CASSPGQGPFYEQYF.

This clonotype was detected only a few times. CDR3 in amino acids: CASSQGQVTDTQYF. The CDR3 DNA reads as TGCGCCAGCAGCCAAGGACAGGTCACAGATACGCAGTATTTT. V and J are TRBV4-3 and TRBJ2-3; TRBD1 might be the D (6 bases). Trimming removed 1 base from V and 2 bases from J, with 7 bases in between. The CDR3 length is 14 residues. Germline assignment: CDR1 LGHNA and CDR2 YSLEER.

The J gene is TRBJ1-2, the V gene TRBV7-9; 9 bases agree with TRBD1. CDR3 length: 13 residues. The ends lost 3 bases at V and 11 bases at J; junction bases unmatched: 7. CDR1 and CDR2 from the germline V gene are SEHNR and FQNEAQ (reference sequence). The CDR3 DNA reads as TGTGCCAGCAGCTTCCGGACAGGGGCTTATTACACCTTC. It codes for CASSFRTGAYYTF.

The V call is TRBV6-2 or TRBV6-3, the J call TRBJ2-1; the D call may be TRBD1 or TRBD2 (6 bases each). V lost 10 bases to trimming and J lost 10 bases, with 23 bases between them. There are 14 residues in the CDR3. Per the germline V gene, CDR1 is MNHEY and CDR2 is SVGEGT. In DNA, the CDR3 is TGTGCCATCCAAGAGGGGGGAAGGGGAGGAGAGCAGTTCTTC. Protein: CAIQEGGRGGEQFF.

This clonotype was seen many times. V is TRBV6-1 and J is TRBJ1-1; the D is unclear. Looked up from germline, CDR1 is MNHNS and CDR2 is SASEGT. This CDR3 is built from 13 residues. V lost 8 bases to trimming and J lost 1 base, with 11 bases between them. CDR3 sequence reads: CASLKTGNTEAFF. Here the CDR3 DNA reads TGTGCCAGCCTTAAGACGGGGAACACTGAAGCTTTCTTT.

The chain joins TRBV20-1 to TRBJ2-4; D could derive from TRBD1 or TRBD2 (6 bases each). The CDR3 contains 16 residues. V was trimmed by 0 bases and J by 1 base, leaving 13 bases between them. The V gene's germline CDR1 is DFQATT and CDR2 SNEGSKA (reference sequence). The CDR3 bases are TGCAGTGCTAGAGAGACCGGGGGCGCCGCCAAAAACATTCAGTACTTC. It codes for CSARETGGAAKNIQYF.

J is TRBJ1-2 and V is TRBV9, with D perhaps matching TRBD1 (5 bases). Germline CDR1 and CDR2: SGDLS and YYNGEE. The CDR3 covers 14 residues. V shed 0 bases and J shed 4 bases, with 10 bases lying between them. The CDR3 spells CASSVAGFGYGYTF. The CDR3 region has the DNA TGTGCCAGCAGCGTAGCAGGGTTCGGCTATGGCTACACCTTC.

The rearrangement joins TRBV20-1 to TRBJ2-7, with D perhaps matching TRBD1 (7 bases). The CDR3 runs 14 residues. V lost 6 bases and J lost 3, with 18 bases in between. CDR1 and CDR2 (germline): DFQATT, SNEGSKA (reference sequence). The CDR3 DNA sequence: TGCAGTGCCCCCCGGCAGGGGGGAAACTACGAGCAGTACTTC. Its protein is CSAPRQGGNYEQYF.

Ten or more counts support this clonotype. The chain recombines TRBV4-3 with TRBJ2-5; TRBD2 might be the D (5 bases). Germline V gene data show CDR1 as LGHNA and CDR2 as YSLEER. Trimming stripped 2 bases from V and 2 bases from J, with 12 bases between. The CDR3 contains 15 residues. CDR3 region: CASSQFPGDQETQYF. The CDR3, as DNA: TGCGCCAGCAGCCAATTCCCCGGGGATCAAGAGACCCAGTACTTC.

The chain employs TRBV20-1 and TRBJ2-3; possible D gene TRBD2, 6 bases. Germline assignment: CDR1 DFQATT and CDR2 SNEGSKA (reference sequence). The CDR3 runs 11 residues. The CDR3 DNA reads TGCAGGAGGGACTGCACAGATACGCAGTATTTT. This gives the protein CRRDCTDTQYF.

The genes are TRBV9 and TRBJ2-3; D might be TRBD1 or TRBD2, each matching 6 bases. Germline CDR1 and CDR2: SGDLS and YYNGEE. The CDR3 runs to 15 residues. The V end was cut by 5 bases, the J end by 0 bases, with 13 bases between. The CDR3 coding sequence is TGTGCCAGCAGAGGGGGGCCCACAAGCACAGATACGCAGTATTTT. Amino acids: CASRGGPTSTDTQYF.

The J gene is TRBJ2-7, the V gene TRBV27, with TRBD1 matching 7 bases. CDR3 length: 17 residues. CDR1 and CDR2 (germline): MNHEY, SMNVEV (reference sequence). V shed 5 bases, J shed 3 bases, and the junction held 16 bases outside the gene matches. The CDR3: CASSPTGIGMTGYEQYF. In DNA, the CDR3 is TGTGCCAGCAGTCCGACAGGGATCGGGATGACAGGCTACGAGCAGTACTTC.

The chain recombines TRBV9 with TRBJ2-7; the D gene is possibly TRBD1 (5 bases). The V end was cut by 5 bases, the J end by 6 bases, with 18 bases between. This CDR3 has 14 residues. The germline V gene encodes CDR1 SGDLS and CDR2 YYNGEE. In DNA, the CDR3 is TGTGCCAGCAGTACAGGCCCCAGGAACTTCGAGCAGTACTTC. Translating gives CASSTGPRNFEQYF.

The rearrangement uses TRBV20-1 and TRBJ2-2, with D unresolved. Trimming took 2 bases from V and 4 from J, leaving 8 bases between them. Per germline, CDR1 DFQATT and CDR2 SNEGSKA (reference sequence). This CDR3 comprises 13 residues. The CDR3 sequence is CSARSHFTGELFF. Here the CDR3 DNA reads TGCAGTGCTAGAAGCCACTTCACCGGGGAGCTGTTTTTT.

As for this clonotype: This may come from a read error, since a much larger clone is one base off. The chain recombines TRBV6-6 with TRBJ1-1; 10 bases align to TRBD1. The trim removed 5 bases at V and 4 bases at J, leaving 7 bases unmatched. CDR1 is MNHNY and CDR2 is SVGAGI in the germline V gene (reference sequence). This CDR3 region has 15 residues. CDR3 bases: TGTGCCAGCAGTCCAGAAGGACAGGGGGTCACTGAAGCTTTCTTT. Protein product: CASSPEGQGVTEAFF.

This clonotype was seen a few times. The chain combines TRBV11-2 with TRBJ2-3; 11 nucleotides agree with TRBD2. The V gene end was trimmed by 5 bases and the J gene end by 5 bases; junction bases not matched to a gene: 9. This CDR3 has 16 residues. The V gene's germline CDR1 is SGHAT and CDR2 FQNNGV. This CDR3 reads CASSRLAGGPIDTQYF. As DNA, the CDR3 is TGTGCCAGCAGCCGATTAGCGGGGGGGCCTATAGATACGCAGTATTTT.

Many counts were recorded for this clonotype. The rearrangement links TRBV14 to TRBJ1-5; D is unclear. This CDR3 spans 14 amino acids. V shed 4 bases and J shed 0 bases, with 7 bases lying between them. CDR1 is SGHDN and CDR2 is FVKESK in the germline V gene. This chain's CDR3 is CASSPPGSNQPQHF. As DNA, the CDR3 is TGTGCCAGCAGCCCCCCAGGTAGCAATCAGCCCCAGCATTTT.

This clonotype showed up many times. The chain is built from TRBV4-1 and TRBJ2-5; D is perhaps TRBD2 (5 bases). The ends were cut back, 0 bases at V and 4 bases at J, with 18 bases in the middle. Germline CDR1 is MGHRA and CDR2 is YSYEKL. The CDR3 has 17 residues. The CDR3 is CASSQDFQEDWVETQYF. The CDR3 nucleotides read TGCGCCAGCAGCCAAGATTTCCAGGAGGATTGGGTAGAGACCCAGTACTTC.

CDR3 coding DNA: TGTGCCAGCAGACAAATAGCGGGGGGGCCCAATGAGCAGTTCTTC. This codes for CASRQIAGGPNEQFF. The chain employs TRBV7-9 and TRBJ2-1; TRBD2 matches 11 bases. Germline V gene sequence: CDR1 SEHNR, CDR2 FQNEAQ (reference sequence). The ends lost 6 bases at V and 6 bases at J; junction bases unmatched: 7. The CDR3 extends over 15 amino acids. The complete variable domain, with remaining parts taken from reference TRBV7-9 and TRBJ2-1, reads DTGVSQNPRHKITKRGQNVTFRCDPISEHNRLYWYRQTLGQGPEFLTYFQNEAQLEKSRLLSDRFSAERPKGSFSTLEIQRTEQGDSAMYLCASRQIAGGPNEQFFGPGTRLTVL.

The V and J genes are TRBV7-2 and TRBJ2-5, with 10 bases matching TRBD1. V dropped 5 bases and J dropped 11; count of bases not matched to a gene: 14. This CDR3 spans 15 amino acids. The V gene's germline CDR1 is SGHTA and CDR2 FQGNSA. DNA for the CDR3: TGTGCCAGCAGCCGGGACAGGGGAGTTGGGAATGAGCAGTACTTC. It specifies CASSRDRGVGNEQYF. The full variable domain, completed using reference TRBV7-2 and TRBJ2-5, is GAGVSQSPSNKVTEKGKDVELRCDPISGHTALYWYRQSLGQGLEFLIYFQGNSAPDKSGLPSDRFSAERTGGSVSTLTIQRTQQEDSAVYLCASSRDRGVGNEQYFGPGTRLLVL.

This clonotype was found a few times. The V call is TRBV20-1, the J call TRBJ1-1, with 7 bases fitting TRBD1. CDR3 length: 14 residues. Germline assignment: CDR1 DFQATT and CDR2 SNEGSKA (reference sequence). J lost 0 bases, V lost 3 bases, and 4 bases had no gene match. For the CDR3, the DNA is TGCAGTGCTAGGGCGGGACAGTTGAACACTGAAGCTTTCTTT. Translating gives CSARAGQLNTEAFF.